Listed here are 4 T cell receptor beta chains from one sample, sequenced in a study of cytomegalovirus exposure and HLA in healthy donors. Repertoires were generated with immunoSEQ multiplex PCR, while TCRdb's copy carries only in-frame clones and drops some. The sample has 65,000 to 75,000 clones, 92% seen once; the top ten hold about 5%. The specimen sequenced was PBMCs. The receptors stem from a man aged 18 to 29 in good health and CMV-seropositive.

V usage is TRBV9 and J usage is TRBJ1-2, with TRBD1 identical over 10 bases. The V gene's germline CDR1 is SGDLS and CDR2 YYNGEE. The CDR3 runs to 15 residues. With 2 bases clipped from V and 6 bases from J, the junction kept 7 bases outside the gene matches. CDR3 sequence (DNA): TGTGCCAGCAGCGTCGGGGGGGACAGGGGAGATGGCTACACCTTC. This sequence encodes CASSVGGDRGDGYTF.

This chain connects TRBV5-6 to TRBJ2-5, with 10 positions matching TRBD1. Germline-derived CDR1 and CDR2 are SGHDT and YYEEEE. V shed 3 bases, J shed 4 bases, and the junction held 6 bases outside the gene matches. This CDR3 has 15 residues. The CDR3 loop is CASSSGTGVGETQYF. In DNA, the CDR3 is TGTGCCAGCAGCTCCGGGACAGGGGTTGGAGAGACCCAGTACTTC.

The chain couples TRBV2 to TRBJ2-1; D is ambiguous. There are 11 residues in the CDR3. V lost 5 bases and J lost 11, with 10 bases in between. Germline V gene sequence: CDR1 SNHLY, CDR2 FYNNEI. CDR3: CASSPVIKQFF. DNA for the CDR3: TGTGCCAGCAGTCCGGTAATTAAGCAGTTCTTC.

The V call is TRBV30, the J call TRBJ2-5, with TRBD2 matching over 7 bases. Germline trimming cut 0 bases from V and 4 bases from J; bases unmatched to any gene: 5. CDR3 length: 14 amino acids. Germline lookup yields CDR1 GTSNPN and CDR2 SVGIG (reference sequence). CDR3 sequence: CAWSVGGSAETQYF. DNA of the CDR3: TGTGCCTGGAGTGTAGGCGGGAGCGCAGAGACCCAGTACTTC.